This T cell receptor beta chain was recovered during a study of T cells in Graves' hyperthyroidism and ophthalmopathy. Overall study findings and caveats: Stable hyperthyroidism was told apart from ophthalmopathy by a model built on 13 V-J features.

From RNA transcripts, TCR beta CDR3 regions were amplified. In the first-round RT-PCR of the TCR CDR3, the HTBI primer set was used. Via MiXCR, TCRdb re-called the multiplex PCR reads, giving one row per CDR3 protein. The top ten clones hold roughly 8% of a sample with fewer than 900,000 distinct CDR3 sequences, about 16% of them seen once. Clinical symptoms, serum thyroxine, TRAb, thyroid ultrasound and orbital computed tomography informed diagnoses. Note on this clonotype: Its target is not known.

The V end lost 2 bases, the J end lost 1 base, and 8 bases lay between the germline ends. Germline CDR1 is MGHRA and CDR2 is YSYEKL. This CDR3 region has 14 residues. This sequence was found in a man in his late teens or twenties with Graves' hyperthyroidism. The chain joins TRBV4-1 to TRBJ2-5, with D unresolved. Sequencing was done on a sample of blood. For the CDR3, the DNA is TGCGCCAGCAGCCAATTCCAGTTCCAAGAGACCCAGTACTTC. Protein sequence: CASSQFQFQETQYF.